These 32 T cell receptor beta chains share one sample of origin, sequenced in a study of human T cells and chemical hapten exposure. Time point defined: pre-sensitization, week 0. The treatment here: therapeutic diphenylcyclopropenone sensitization with weekly scalp DPC. Each CDR3 protein is one row after TCRdb ran MiXCR on the RACE reads. The sample comprises 250,000 or so distinct CDR3 sequences, approximately 7.5% of which are singletons, and roughly 1.2% rests with the top ten. The starting material was whole blood, obtained in connection with sensitization to the hapten diphenylcyclopropenone (DPC). These receptors came from a man between 18 and 29 years old with alopecia areata. Some clones in this sample may be carry-over from other donors' samples.

This clonotype has just a few counts. The J gene is TRBJ2-3, the V gene TRBV4-3; 9 bases match TRBD1. Germline CDR1 and CDR2: LGHNA and YSLEER. CDR3 length equals 15 residues. The ends lost 3 bases at V and 2 bases at J; junction bases unmatched: 3. As DNA, the CDR3 is TGCGCCAGCAGCCAGGGGACAGGGTACACAGATACGCAGTATTTT. It encodes CASSQGTGYTDTQYF.

This clonotype was counted between two and nine times. In DNA, the CDR3 is TGTGCCAGCAGCTCAGGGACAGTTTCCTACGAGCAGTACTTC. As protein: CASSSGTVSYEQYF. The V and J genes are TRBV7-9 and TRBJ2-7, with TRBD1 identical over 7 bases. This CDR3 region has 14 residues. Trimming at V came to 4 bases and at J to 1 base, leaving 4 bases not matched to a gene. CDR1 SEHNR and CDR2 FQNEAQ come from the germline V gene (reference sequence).

This clonotype was observed many times. V and J are TRBV11-2 and TRBJ1-1; D is unresolved. The CDR3 is 13 amino acids. The ends were cut back, 1 base at V and 11 bases at J, with 14 bases in the middle. CDR1 and CDR2 from the germline V gene are SGHAT and FQNNGV. The CDR3 here is CASSLVGPPDAFF. CDR3 coding DNA: TGTGCCAGCAGCTTAGTAGGGCCCCCCGATGCTTTCTTT.

The rearrangement joins TRBV4-3 to TRBJ2-2; the D gene is possibly TRBD2 (5 bases). The CDR3 runs 21 residues. The V and J ends lost 0 bases and 0 bases respectively, with 23 bases between them. Germline loops: CDR1 LGHNA, CDR2 YSLEER. CDR3: CASSQDRPTGKTLANTGELFF. CDR3 DNA: TGCGCCAGCAGCCAAGATCGCCCGACGGGAAAAACACTCGCGAACACCGGGGAGCTGTTTTTT.

The gene calls are TRBV12-3 or TRBV12-4 and TRBJ1-5, with a weak D call TRBD1 (5 bases). CDR3 length: 13 residues. V lost 7 bases and J lost 7, with 14 bases in between. The CDR3 region has the DNA TGTGCCAGCACCCTGGGGGGGAGACAGCCCCAGCATTTT. Its protein product is CASTLGGRQPQHF.

The chain is built from TRBV20-1 and TRBJ2-1, with 10 bases fitting TRBD2. The CDR3 runs to 15 residues. J was trimmed by 7 bases and V by 2 bases; bases with no gene match: 8. Germline values: CDR1 DFQATT, CDR2 SNEGSKA (reference sequence). The CDR3 sequence: CSARRSGGTGNEQFF. In DNA, the CDR3 is TGCAGTGCTAGACGTAGCGGGGGGACTGGGAATGAGCAGTTCTTC.

In this sample, this clonotype turned up many times. The V and J genes are TRBV28 and TRBJ1-1, with TRBD1 matching over 8 bases. J lost 6 bases, V lost 4 bases, and 10 bases had no gene match. This CDR3 has 15 residues. The germline V gene encodes CDR1 MDHEN and CDR2 SYDVKM. Written as DNA, the CDR3 is TGTGCCAGCAGTTCGCACGGACAGGGAAACGCTGAAGCTTTCTTT. It specifies CASSSHGQGNAEAFF. Full variable domain (rest looked up from reference TRBV28 and TRBJ1-1): DVKVTQSSRYLVKRTGEKVFLECVQDMDHENMFWYRQDPGLGLRLIYFSYDVKMKEKGDIPEGYSVSREKKERFSLILESASTNQTSMYLCASSSHGQGNAEAFFGQGTRLTVV.

This clonotype has just a few counts. The chain combines TRBV5-1 with TRBJ2-7; perhaps TRBD1 as D (5 bases). V gave up 0 bases and J gave up 3 bases, with 13 bases separating them. The CDR3 spans 15 residues. CDR1 is SGHRS, CDR2 YFSETQ, per germline. This CDR3 reads CASSLVAGPDYEQYF. The CDR3 DNA follows: TGCGCCAGCAGCTTGGTTGCAGGGCCTGACTACGAGCAGTACTTC.

Only a few counts were recorded for this clonotype. The chain joins TRBV2 to TRBJ1-4; 7 bases fit TRBD1. The CDR3 totals 15 residues. V lost 6 bases, J lost 4 bases, and 8 bases stayed unmatched. The germline gives CDR1 SNHLY, CDR2 FYNNEI. Here the CDR3 DNA reads TGTGCCAGCAGCGCCGCAGGGGGTTTTAATGAAAAACTGTTTTTT. Protein: CASSAAGGFNEKLFF. The whole variable domain, filled in from reference TRBV2 and TRBJ1-4, reads EPEVTQTPSHQVTQMGQEVILRCVPISNHLYFYWYRQILGQKVEFLVSFYNNEISEKSEIFDDQFSVERPDGSNFTLKIRSTKLEDSAMYFCASSAAGGFNEKLFFGSGTQLSVL.

This clonotype has just a few counts. Its ends do not fully match the called genes, so a read error is possible. This chain links TRBV5-4 with TRBJ2-7, with TRBD2 as a possible D gene (5 bases). The V gene's germline CDR1 is SGHNT and CDR2 YYREEE (reference sequence). The CDR3 is made up of 12 amino acids. Here the CDR3 reads CASSLEEGYQTF. CDR3 in DNA: TGTGCCAGCAGCTTGGAAGAGGGCTACCAGACCTTC.

This clonotype was observed many times. This chain uses TRBV6-6 with TRBJ1-1; D gene unclear. This CDR3 has 13 amino acids. Trimming stripped 6 bases from V and 4 bases from J, with 12 bases between. Germline V gives CDR1 MNHNY, CDR2 SVGAGI (reference sequence). The CDR3 sequence: CASRGGGGTEAFF. The CDR3 DNA reads as TGTGCCAGCAGGGGCGGTGGAGGCACTGAAGCTTTCTTT.

J is TRBJ1-1 and V is TRBV20-1; the D is unclear. The CDR3 totals 14 residues. The germline V gene has CDR1 DFQATT and CDR2 SNEGSKA (reference sequence). V lost 6 bases and J 8 bases, leaving 22 bases between the germline ends. The CDR3 DNA sequence: TGCAGTGCCCCACGGATCAGGAGCAACGGGGAAGCTTTCTTT. Its translation is CSAPRIRSNGEAFF.

The V call is TRBV6-5, the J call TRBJ1-6, with a tentative D call TRBD1 (5 bases). This CDR3 has 13 residues. V was clipped by 7 bases and J by 11 bases, with 15 bases between them. Germline loops: CDR1 MNHEY, CDR2 SVGAGI. CDR3 protein: CASKGQGWTPLHF. The CDR3 nucleotides read TGTGCCAGCAAAGGGCAGGGCTGGACACCCCTCCACTTT.

This clonotype was seen a handful of times. The chain has TRBV29-1 and TRBJ1-4; 7 nucleotides match TRBD1. The CDR3 covers 14 residues. V shed 5 bases, J shed 3 bases, and the junction held 6 bases outside the gene matches. Germline assignment: CDR1 SQVTM and CDR2 ANQGSEA. In nucleotides, the CDR3 is TGCAGCGTTAAGACCGGGACAGCTAATGAAAAACTGTTTTTT. Protein product: CSVKTGTANEKLFF.

This chain joins TRBV12-5 and TRBJ1-5; unclear D gene. The V gene lost 1 base and the J gene lost 0 bases, with 19 bases spanning the gap. The germline gives CDR1 LGHNT, CDR2 FRNRAP. The CDR3 totals 19 residues. The CDR3 sequence is CASGLGTARATDSNQPQHF. As DNA, the CDR3 is TGTGCTAGTGGTTTGGGCACCGCAAGAGCAACCGATAGCAATCAGCCCCAGCATTTT.

This clonotype was counted only a few times. CDR3 nucleotide sequence: TGTGCCAGCAGTGTGGGGGGGTACACAGATACGCAGTATTTT. It specifies CASSVGGYTDTQYF. The chain carries TRBV7-8 and TRBJ2-3, with 7 bases identical to TRBD2. The CDR3 loop spans 14 amino acids. Losses at the gene ends were 6 bases for V and 2 bases for J; bases not matched to a gene: 5. Germline V CDR1 and CDR2: SGHVS, FQNEAQ.

This clonotype was recorded a few times. The chain employs TRBV6-2 or TRBV6-3 and TRBJ2-4, with 8 bases identical to TRBD1. This CDR3 spans 16 amino acids. Trimming at V came to 5 bases and at J to 9 bases, leaving 15 bases not matched to a gene. Per the germline V gene, CDR1 is MNHEY and CDR2 is SVGEGT. CDR3 amino acids: CASSPLDRGIDGIQYF. The CDR3 DNA follows: TGTGCCAGCAGTCCACTCGACAGGGGTATAGATGGCATTCAGTACTTC.

This clonotype appeared many times. V is TRBV4-2 and J is TRBJ2-7; D is perhaps TRBD1 (5 bases). The CDR3 consists of 13 residues. Germline V gives CDR1 LGHNA, CDR2 YNFKEQ. V was trimmed by 4 bases and J by 6 bases, leaving 13 bases between them. The CDR3 loop reads CASSPNPQGEQYF. The CDR3 coding sequence is TGTGCCAGCAGCCCAAACCCCCAGGGCGAGCAGTACTTC.

The rearrangement uses TRBV24-1 and TRBJ2-1; D may be TRBD1 (5 bases). Germline CDR1 and CDR2: KGHDR and SFDVKD. The V end was cut by 0 bases, the J end by 0 bases, with 8 bases between. This CDR3 has 16 amino acids. For the CDR3, the DNA is TGTGCCACCAGTGATTTGGGGCAGGGCTCCTACAATGAGCAGTTCTTC. Its translation: CATSDLGQGSYNEQFF.

The gene calls are TRBV19 and TRBJ2-5; 10 nucleotides align to TRBD2. CDR3 length equals 14 residues. Per the germline V gene, CDR1 is LNHDA and CDR2 is SQIVND (reference sequence). J gave up 3 bases and V 4 bases, and 2 bases lay outside the gene matches. CDR3 coding DNA: TGTGCCAGTAGTACCCTAGCGGGAGAAGAGACCCAGTACTTC. Encoded protein: CASSTLAGEETQYF. Using reference TRBV19 and TRBJ2-5 for the parts outside the CDR3, the full variable domain is DGGITQSPKYLFRKEGQNVTLSCEQNLNHDAMYWYRQDPGQGLRLIYYSQIVNDFQKGDIAEGYSVSREKKESFPLTVTSAQKNPTAFYLCASSTLAGEETQYFGPGTRLLVL.

J is TRBJ2-2 and V is TRBV3-1; D is perhaps TRBD1 (5 bases). This CDR3 has 15 residues. Germline assignment: CDR1 LGHDT and CDR2 YNNKEL (reference sequence). The V end was cut by 4 bases, the J end by 3 bases, with 12 bases between. Here the CDR3 DNA reads TGTGCCAGCAGCCTTAGACAGAGGTACACCGGGGAGCTGTTTTTT. Its protein product is CASSLRQRYTGELFF.

The rearrangement links TRBV6-5 to TRBJ1-6; no clear D gene. V was trimmed by 1 base and J by 9 bases, leaving 16 bases between them. The CDR3 is 16 residues long. Per the germline V gene, CDR1 is MNHEY and CDR2 is SVGAGI. CDR3 residues: CASSYFSQAGSSPLHF. The DNA of the CDR3 is TGTGCCAGCAGTTACTTCTCTCAGGCCGGGAGTTCACCCCTCCACTTT.

The chain employs TRBV4-1 and TRBJ1-2; 11 bases agree with TRBD1. The CDR3 sequence is 17 residues long. Germline loops: CDR1 MGHRA, CDR2 YSYEKL. After removal of 0 bases from V and 3 bases from J, the junction contained 6 bases not matched to a gene. The CDR3 region has the DNA TGCGCCAGCAGCCAAGAGACGGACAGGGGGCCTTACTATGGCTACACCTTC. Protein: CASSQETDRGPYYGYTF.

V and J are TRBV7-9 and TRBJ2-5, with no clear D. The CDR3 spans 8 residues. The germline gives CDR1 SEHNR, CDR2 FQNEAQ (reference sequence). Between the trimmed V and J ends, which lost 5 bases and 11 bases, there was a span of 3 bases. The CDR3 coding sequence is TGTGCCAGCAGCGCGCAGTACTTC. Its translation is CASSAQYF.

In its sample, this clonotype was seen a few times. One end of the junction fails to match germline, which may point to a read error. V gene TRBV24-1 combines with J gene TRBJ2-7, with D perhaps being TRBD1 or TRBD2 (5 bases each). The CDR3 spans 12 residues. Germline V gene lookup returns CDR1 KGHDR and CDR2 SFDVKD. The CDR3 DNA reads TGCCCCATGAGGGGCAGTTCCTACGAGCAGTACTTC. This sequence encodes CPMRGSSYEQYF.

V is TRBV10-3 and J is TRBJ1-2, with D hard to call. CDR3 length equals 14 residues. Germline values: CDR1 ENHRY, CDR2 SYGVKD. The V gene lost 0 bases and the J gene lost 3 bases, with 8 bases spanning the gap. CDR3 region: CAISESNLDYGYTF. The DNA of the CDR3 is TGTGCCATCAGTGAGTCAAATCTTGACTATGGCTACACCTTC.

The V and J genes are TRBV14 and TRBJ1-2; D remains ambiguous. Between the trimmed V and J ends, which lost 3 bases and 0 bases, there was a span of 11 bases. Germline loops: CDR1 SGHDN, CDR2 FVKESK. The CDR3 covers 15 residues. Here the CDR3 reads CASSHDVEANYGYTF. CDR3 coding DNA: TGTGCCAGCAGCCATGACGTCGAAGCTAACTATGGCTACACCTTC.

This clonotype occurred many times. The chain employs TRBV29-1 and TRBJ2-3; D remains ambiguous. The CDR3 loop spans 13 amino acids. The germline V gene encodes CDR1 SQVTM and CDR2 ANQGSEA. Trimming removed 4 bases at V and 2 bases at J, with 10 bases between. The CDR3 bases are TGCAGCGTTGCCCGAGGAACCACAGATACGCAGTATTTT. The encoded protein is CSVARGTTDTQYF.

The rearrangement links TRBV7-9 to TRBJ2-3; 7 bases agree with TRBD2. V shed 2 bases, J shed 0 bases, and the junction held 5 bases outside the gene matches. Germline V gives CDR1 SEHNR, CDR2 FQNEAQ (reference sequence). This CDR3 region has 16 residues. The CDR3 bases are TGTGCCAGCAGCTTATCGGCTAGCGGAAGCACAGATACGCAGTATTTT. It is translated as CASSLSASGSTDTQYF.

This clonotype was counted many times. The chain has TRBV7-2 and TRBJ2-2; the D gene could be TRBD1 or TRBD2 (5 bases each). Trimming shortened V by 4 bases and J by 7 bases, and 13 bases separated the two germline ends. The CDR3 is 14 amino acids. Looked up from germline, CDR1 is SGHTA and CDR2 is FQGNSA. DNA of the CDR3: TGTGCCAGCAGCTCGAAATGGGGGATCGGGGAGCTGTTTTTT. Translation: CASSSKWGIGELFF. Filled out from reference TRBV7-2 and TRBJ2-2, the complete variable domain reads GAGVSQSPSNKVTEKGKDVELRCDPISGHTALYWYRQSLGQGLEFLIYFQGNSAPDKSGLPSDRFSAERTGGSVSTLTIQRTQQEDSAVYLCASSSKWGIGELFFGEGSRLTVL.

This clonotype was observed at least ten times. V gene TRBV4-2 combines with J gene TRBJ2-1; D might be TRBD1 (6 bases). The CDR3 is made up of 16 amino acids. The V gene lost 4 bases and the J gene lost 7 bases, with 20 bases spanning the gap. Looked up from germline, CDR1 is LGHNA and CDR2 is YNFKEQ. The CDR3, as DNA: TGTGCCAGCAGCCCCTACCTACAGGGATTGGGTAATGAGCAGTTCTTC. Its translation: CASSPYLQGLGNEQFF.

J is TRBJ2-6 and V is TRBV6-2 or TRBV6-3; D is possibly TRBD1 (6 bases). Per germline, CDR1 MNHEY and CDR2 SVGEGT. V was clipped by 5 bases and J by 2 bases, with 10 bases between them. This CDR3 is 15 amino acids long. CDR3 in DNA: TGTGCCAGCAGTGCACAGGGCGCTGGGGCCAACGTCCTGACTTTC. It translates to CASSAQGAGANVLTF.